This T cell receptor beta chain was recovered during a study of beta chain features in type 1 diabetes. Study observations and caveats: TCRB rearrangement may or may not be influenced by HLA type; here this remained unresolved. Shortening of TCRB CDR3s, moderate but significant, appeared in all four CD4+ subsets of Type 1 diabetes patients. A PCR bias possibly favoring shorter templates would apply equally to patients and controls.

This clone was seen once. Its antigen is undetermined. Reverse transcribing all isolated RNA meant expressed TCRB transcripts were sequenced. Clones were read by immunoSEQ multiplex PCR, and TCRdb kept only the in-frame ones, dropping some. The sample records over 55,000 clones, around 53% being singletons. V lost 7 bases and J 4 bases, leaving 13 bases between the germline ends. The CDR3 is 14 amino acids. From germline, CDR1 is MNHNY and CDR2 SVGAGI (reference sequence). Per donor, one heparinised blood draw averaged approximately 110 mL. The sequence derives from a woman aged 40 to 50 with type 1 diabetes. The source material was Tregs from blood. V gene TRBV6-6 combines with J gene TRBJ1-4; D is perhaps TRBD1 (6 bases). CDR3 nucleotide sequence: TGTGCCAGCACCCGATCAGGGGTTAATGAAAAACTGTTTTTT. Translated, it gives CASTRSGVNEKLFF.